The entry below gives a single TCR beta chain sequence along with its context. Antigen specificity is unknown. A much larger clone is a single base away; this may be a read error. The data originate from a study of T cells in Graves' hyperthyroidism and ophthalmopathy. Study outcomes and limitations: In the blood, most expanded thyroid clonotypes above 0.001 appeared as well.

Patients counted as stable if ophthalmopathy did not develop within 18 months. Diagnosis of hyperthyroidism was new in patients aged 18 to 65, and its duration was under 2 months. The investigators amplified TCR beta CDR3 regions from RNA transcripts. The primer set for the first-round RT-PCR of the TCR CDR3 was HTBI. One entry per CDR3 protein, called by TCRdb with MiXCR from the multiplex PCR reads. Of around 520,000 distinct CDR3 sequences listed, around 13% are singletons. The source material was blood. The source is a woman aged 40 to 50 with Graves' hyperthyroidism.

The DNA of the CDR3 is TGTGCCTGGAGAGGTACAGCTAACAATCAGCCCCAGCATTTT. It is translated as CAWRGTANNQPQHF. The chain has TRBV30 and TRBJ1-5; D remains unclear. The length of the CDR3 is 14 residues. Trimming stripped 3 bases from V and 3 bases from J, with 12 bases between. In germline, CDR1 is GTSNPN, CDR2 SVGIG (reference sequence).